This paragraph reports one T cell receptor (beta chain). Its target is unknown. This sample is drawn from a study of TIL therapy for anti-PD-1-resistant metastatic lung cancer. On the study more broadly: Patients had a median age of approximately 57 years (range about 38-85). A few tumors were EGFR-mutant and two were ALK-rearranged.

The CDR3 loop spans 14 amino acids. V trimming: 7 bases; J trimming: 5 bases; junction bases outside the gene matches: 5. Germline loops: CDR1 MDHEN, CDR2 SYDVKM. The immunoSEQ assay was v3. Libraries were sequenced to 1.5 million to 2.5 million read pairs (survey) or about 5-6 million (deep). This table comes from immunoSEQ multiplex PCR, and its TCRdb copy is limited to in-frame clones, with some not included. This table has approximately 95,000 clones, 55% to 75% appearing once. Study outcomes and limitations: Patients were highly selected, enriched for treatment-naive, never-smoker and oncogene-addicted cases.

Time point denoted: pre-treatment sample, taken before nivolumab and TIL therapy. Most excised metastases sampled were pleural nodules or supraclavicular lymph nodes. This TCR was recovered from a person between 30 and 80 years old with non-small cell lung cancer. The sequencing used tumor tissue, collected at baseline. V is TRBV28 and J is TRBJ2-3; TRBD2 agrees at 11 bases. Written as DNA, the CDR3 is TGTGCCAGCAAAGGTAGCGGGGGGGAAGATACGCAGTATTTT. Residues: CASKGSGGEDTQYF.